This section outlines one T cell receptor (beta chain) sequence together with its context. The antigen it binds to is not known. Base qualities are not at hand, and no much larger clone is one base apart. Library creation used the immunoSEQ multiplex PCR assay. TCRdb provides this immuneACCESS table in a form limited to in-frame rearrangements. Some clones are lacking; in checked studies, under half of them reflect an unresolved V gene, and why the rest are absent is not known. This sample gives tens of thousands of clones in total; 94% of them show up just once. The top ten clones comprise more than 0.75% of the sample. This record comes from a study of T cell changes during pregnancy in multiple sclerosis (dated by TCRdb to between 2018 and 2021). In the study overall: Changes in the T cell repertoire over the course of pregnancy were examined in this study in women with multiple sclerosis.

The CDR3 starts with the cysteine, ends with the phenylalanine, and has 15 residues. Solely the CDR3 DNA is kept, with 45 bases framed from the first base. The germline V and J ends show losses of 4 bases and 10 bases respectively, and no gene match explains 8 bases of the junction. CDR1 and CDR2 are read off the germline V gene as SGHRS and YFSETQ. Source: peripheral blood, taken in the second trimester of pregnancy. Here the chain combines TRBV5-1 and TRBJ2-1; 13 central bases correspond to TRBD2. The receptor comes from a female donor in good health, enrolled as a control in a pregnancy study. The CDR3: CASSIRLAGGEEQFF. The nucleotides are TGCGCCAGCAGCATACGACTAGCGGGAGGTGAGGAGCAGTTCTTC.